This note documents a single T cell receptor (beta chain) sequence. What it binds is unknown. This record comes from a study of T cell repertoires in cytomegalovirus infection. Study summary: In public TCR beta signatures, there were indications of both CMV infection and matching HLA type. Findings and limits, study-wide: The study identified carriers of CMV plus the relevant HLA from cumulative public TCR beta family frequency.

TCRdb re-called the reads through MiXCR, storing one row per CDR3 protein. Found here are about 770,000 distinct CDR3 sequences, about 29% of them singletons; the top ten hold around 13%. The CDR3 extends over 16 amino acids. V shed 3 bases and J 5 bases; nucleotides not matched to a gene: 11. CDR1 and CDR2 from the germline V gene are SGHDT and YYEEEE. The specimen comprised cultured CD8+ T cells from PBMCs, sampled from culture after CMV antigen stimulation. This rearrangement joins TRBV5-6 to TRBJ1-2; 9 bases agree with TRBD1. The TCR comes from a human donor in good health (CMV status not recorded). Some clones in this sample may be carry-over from other donors' samples. CDR3 amino acids: CASSSAGTGTSYGYTF. In DNA form, the CDR3 reads TGTGCCAGCAGCTCTGCCGGGACAGGGACATCGTATGGCTACACCTTC.